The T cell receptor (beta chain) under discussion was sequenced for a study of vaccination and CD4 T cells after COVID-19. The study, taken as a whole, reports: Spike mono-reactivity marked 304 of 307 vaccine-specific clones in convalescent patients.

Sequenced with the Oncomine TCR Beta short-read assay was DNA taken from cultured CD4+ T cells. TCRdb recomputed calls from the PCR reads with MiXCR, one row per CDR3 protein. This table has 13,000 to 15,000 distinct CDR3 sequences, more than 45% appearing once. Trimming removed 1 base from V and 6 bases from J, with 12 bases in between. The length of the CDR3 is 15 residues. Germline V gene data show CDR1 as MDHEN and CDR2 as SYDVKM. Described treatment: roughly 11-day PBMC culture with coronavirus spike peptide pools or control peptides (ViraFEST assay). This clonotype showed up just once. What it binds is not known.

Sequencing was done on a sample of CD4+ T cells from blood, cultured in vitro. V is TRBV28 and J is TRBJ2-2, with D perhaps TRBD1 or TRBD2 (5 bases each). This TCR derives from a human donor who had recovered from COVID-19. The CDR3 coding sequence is TGTGCCAGCAGTTTATCTTGGGGGTCCTCCGGGGAGCTGTTTTTT. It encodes CASSLSWGSSGELFF.